What follows describes a single T cell receptor (beta chain). What it binds is unknown. Sequenced by immunoSEQ multiplex PCR; TCRdb stores in-frame clones only, minus some. The data contain roughly 70,000 clones, 88% of them seen just once; the ten biggest clones take up 0.67%. At baseline, cycle 4 day 1, and cycle 7 day 1, blood was sampled. The CDR3 loop spans 18 amino acids. Unmatched junction bases numbered 8, after V lost 3 bases and J lost 0 bases. Germline V gene data show CDR1 as SEHNR and CDR2 as FQNEAQ (reference sequence). This specimen comes from a study of OX40 agonist ivuxolimab in advanced cancers. Study details: Patients undergoing dose escalation presented with hepatocellular carcinoma, melanoma, renal cell or head and neck cancer.

General study points: Which antigen the expanded peripheral T cells recognized is unknown.

The chain joins TRBV7-9 to TRBJ2-7; TRBD2 agrees at 13 bases. The clonotype was recovered from an adult with an advanced solid tumor such as melanoma, head and neck, liver or kidney cancer. Sequences were derived from CD4+ or CD8+ T cells sorted from blood, sampled in a trial of the OX40 agonist ivuxolimab. The CDR3 region is CASSFRTSGSGGSYEQYF. CDR3 bases: TGTGCCAGCAGCTTCCGGACTAGCGGGAGCGGGGGCTCCTACGAGCAGTACTTC.